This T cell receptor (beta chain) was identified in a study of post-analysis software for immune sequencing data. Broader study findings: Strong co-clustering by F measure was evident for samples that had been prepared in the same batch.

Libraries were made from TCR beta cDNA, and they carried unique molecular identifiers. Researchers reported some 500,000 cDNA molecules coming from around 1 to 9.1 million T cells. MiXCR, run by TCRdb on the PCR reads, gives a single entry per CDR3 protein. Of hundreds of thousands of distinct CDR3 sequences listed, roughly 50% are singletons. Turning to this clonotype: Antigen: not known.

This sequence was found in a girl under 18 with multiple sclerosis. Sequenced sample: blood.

The DNA of the CDR3 is TGCAGTGCCATGGGACTAGCGGGAGTAGGCGAGCAGTACTTC. Translation: CSAMGLAGVGEQYF. The V gene is TRBV20-1, the J gene TRBJ2-4, with 14 positions matching TRBD2. The J call may be in error: the DNA end matches TRBJ2-7 better. This CDR3 has 14 residues. Germline lookup yields CDR1 DFQATT and CDR2 SNEGSKA (reference sequence).